This paragraph reports one TCR beta chain. The data originate from a study of T cells after yellow fever vaccination. From germline, CDR1 is KGHSH and CDR2 LQKENI. V lost 3 bases, J lost 4 bases, and 13 bases lay in between. The length of the CDR3 is 15 residues. MiXCR, run by TCRdb on the 5' RACE reads, gives a single entry per CDR3 protein. The data hold approximately 450,000 distinct CDR3 sequences, with 18% observed a single time. Sequences were derived from PBMCs, sampled before the yellow fever booster vaccination. V gene TRBV18 combines with J gene TRBJ2-1, with D unclear. This receptor was obtained from a man between 18 and 29 years old who received the YFV17D yellow fever vaccine. DNA of the CDR3: TGTGCCAGCTCACCGAGTCCACCTCCTTACAATGAGCAGTTCTTC. It codes for CASSPSPPPYNEQFF. Drawing the rest from reference TRBV18 and TRBJ2-1, the complete variable domain is NAGVMQNPRHLVRRRGQEARLRCSPMKGHSHVYWYRQLPEEGLKFMVYLQKENIIDESGMPKERFSAEFPKEGPSILRIQQVVRGDSAAYFCASSPSPPPYNEQFFGPGTRLTVL.